The 7 T cell receptor beta chains given below trace back to one sample, sequenced in a study of T cell responses to AZD1222 COVID-19 vaccine. Sequencing used immunoSEQ multiplex PCR; TCRdb keeps in-frame clones, though not all of them. The repertoire holds 120,000 or so clones, over 75% seen once, with approximately 7.6% in the top ten. The source material was peripheral blood, sampled on day 0 of AZD1222 vaccination. These receptors came from an adult in good health.

CDR3 residues: CASILTWGGGELFF. CDR3 nucleotide sequence: TGTGCCAGCATCTTGACCTGGGGTGGCGGGGAGCTGTTTTTT. This rearrangement joins TRBV27 to TRBJ2-2, with D uncertain. The ends were cut back, 7 bases at V and 7 bases at J, with 16 bases in the middle. The CDR3 totals 14 residues. Germline CDR1 reads MNHEY; CDR2 reads SMNVEV (reference sequence).

The chain recombines TRBV12-5 with TRBJ2-1; D uncertain. Germline V CDR1 and CDR2: LGHNT, FRNRAP. The CDR3 is made up of 13 amino acids. The V gene lost 0 bases and the J gene lost 7 bases, with 7 bases spanning the gap. The CDR3 loop reads CASGLVSSNEQFF. The CDR3 DNA reads TGTGCTAGTGGTTTGGTGTCTAGTAATGAGCAGTTCTTC.

The genes are TRBV3-1 (or the pseudogene TRBV3-2) and TRBJ1-2; a weak D match, TRBD1 (5 bases). CDR1 and CDR2 from the germline V gene are LGHDT and YNNKEL (reference sequence). The CDR3 runs to 12 residues. Trimming took 4 bases from V and 8 from J, leaving 11 bases between them. The CDR3 region is CASSPDSGGYTF. CDR3 in DNA: TGTGCCAGCAGCCCCGACAGTGGCGGCTACACCTTC.

This chain uses TRBV6-5 with TRBJ2-1, with D perhaps TRBD2 (6 bases). CDR1 is MNHEY and CDR2 is SVGAGI in the germline V gene. The length of the CDR3 is 14 residues. The germline V and J ends were trimmed by 5 bases and 5 bases, with 13 bases remaining between them. DNA for the CDR3: TGTGCCAGCAGTAAGCGGAGGGTCCACAATGAGCAGTTCTTC. This sequence encodes CASSKRRVHNEQFF.

This clone was found once. This chain connects TRBV2 to TRBJ1-6; D remains unclear. Trimming removed 4 bases at V and 3 bases at J, with 13 bases between. There are 16 residues in the CDR3. Per the germline V gene, CDR1 is SNHLY and CDR2 is FYNNEI. The CDR3 protein is CASSVGQPNYNSPLHF. CDR3 DNA: TGTGCCAGCAGTGTTGGGCAGCCCAACTATAATTCACCCCTCCACTTT.

J is TRBJ2-2 and V is TRBV7-3; D remains unclear. The V gene's germline CDR1 is SGHTA and CDR2 FQGTGA. V shed 5 bases and J shed 5 bases, with 9 bases lying between them. The CDR3 has 13 amino acids. The CDR3 is CASSQSRTGELFF. For the CDR3, the DNA is TGTGCCAGCAGCCAATCTAGGACCGGGGAGCTGTTTTTT.

The chain combines TRBV5-1 with TRBJ2-2, with 13 bases aligning to TRBD2. V lost 4 bases and J lost 0; bases outside the gene matches: 6. CDR1 SGHRS and CDR2 YFSETQ come from the germline V gene. The CDR3 length is 18 residues. CDR3 sequence (DNA): TGCGCCAGCAGCACCGGACTAGCGGGAGCCTCGAACACCGGGGAGCTGTTTTTT. This translates into CASSTGLAGASNTGELFF.